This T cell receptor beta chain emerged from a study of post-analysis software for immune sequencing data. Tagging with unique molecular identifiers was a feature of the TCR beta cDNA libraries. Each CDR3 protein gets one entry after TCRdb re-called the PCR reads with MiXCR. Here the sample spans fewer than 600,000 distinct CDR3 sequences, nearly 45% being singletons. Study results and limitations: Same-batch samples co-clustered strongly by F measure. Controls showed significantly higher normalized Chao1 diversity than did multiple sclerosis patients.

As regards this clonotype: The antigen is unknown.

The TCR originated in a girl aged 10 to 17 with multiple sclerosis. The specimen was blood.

The CDR3 sequence is CSASSGSLTDEQYF. CDR3 in DNA: TGCAGTGCTAGTAGCGGGAGCCTGACGGACGAGCAGTACTTC. The rearrangement joins TRBV20-1 to TRBJ2-7; 9 bases fit TRBD2. Germline V gene lookup returns CDR1 DFQATT and CDR2 SNEGSKA (reference sequence). The CDR3 runs to 14 residues. The junction had 8 bases not matched to a gene; V was cut back by 3 bases and J by 5 bases.